A selection of T cell receptor beta chains follows, all from one sample in a study of blood T cell repertoires in COVID-19. Method: immunoSEQ multiplex PCR; TCRdb's copy keeps in-frame clones and lacks some. The table includes about 300,000 clones, approximately 89% detected once. Specimen: peripheral blood. The receptors derive from a woman under 40 who had recovered from COVID-19. Each CDR3 is given with its conserved first and last residue. The order of the fields is J gene, V gene, CDR3 length, D gene, clone size, CDR3 DNA, CDR3 protein. The D gene is left open where the match is weak. For some rows the clone size is stated as once, few or many, or as a class when expanded; others skip it.

j_gene: TRBJ2-3
v_gene: TRBV15
len: 16
d_gene: TRBD2
abundance: .
CDR3nt: TGTGCCACCAGCAGGGGACTAGCAAGGAGCACAGATACGCAGTATTTT
CDR3aa: CATSRGLARSTDTQYF

j_gene: TRBJ2-7
v_gene: TRBV19
len: 13
d_gene: .
abundance: .
CDR3nt: TGTGCCAGTAGCCTAACCCCGGCGGGGGAGCAGTACTTC
CDR3aa: CASSLTPAGEQYF

j_gene: TRBJ2-3
v_gene: TRBV3-1/TRBV3-2
len: 13
d_gene: .
abundance: .
CDR3nt: TGTGCCAGCAGCCAAGGGAGCGAGGATACGCAGTATTTT
CDR3aa: CASSQGSEDTQYF

j_gene: TRBJ1-2
v_gene: TRBV6-1
len: 13
d_gene: .
abundance: few
CDR3nt: TGTGCCAGCAGTGAACAGACGGGATCCGGCTACACCTTC
CDR3aa: CASSEQTGSGYTF

j_gene: TRBJ2-7
v_gene: TRBV18
len: 15
d_gene: .
abundance: once
CDR3nt: TGTGCCAGCTCACCAAACCGGGACTTTTACTACGAGCAGTACTTC
CDR3aa: CASSPNRDFYYEQYF

j_gene: TRBJ2-1
v_gene: TRBV7-3
len: 14
d_gene: TRBD2
abundance: .
CDR3nt: TGTGCCAGCAGCTTAGCGGGGGGGAACAATGAGCAGTTCTTC
CDR3aa: CASSLAGGNNEQFF

j_gene: TRBJ1-4
v_gene: TRBV27
len: 15
d_gene: .
abundance: .
CDR3nt: TGTGCCAGCAGTTTCGCACAGGCAGCTTATGAAAAACTGTTTTTT
CDR3aa: CASSFAQAAYEKLFF

j_gene: TRBJ2-1
v_gene: TRBV30
len: 14
d_gene: .
abundance: .
CDR3nt: TGTGCCTGGAGTGTAATAGGGGTAAACAATGAGCAGTTCTTC
CDR3aa: CAWSVIGVNNEQFF

j_gene: TRBJ2-2
v_gene: TRBV5-1
len: 15
d_gene: TRBD1
abundance: .
CDR3nt: TGCGCCAGCAGCCCCGGACAGGTGAACTCCGGGGAGCTGTTTTTT
CDR3aa: CASSPGQVNSGELFF

j_gene: TRBJ2-2
v_gene: TRBV11-3
len: 15
d_gene: .
abundance: .
CDR3nt: TGTGCCAGCAGCTCGGGGAGCAGGTACACCGGGGAGCTGTTTTTT
CDR3aa: CASSSGSRYTGELFF

j_gene: TRBJ1-5
v_gene: TRBV5-1
len: 13
d_gene: .
abundance: .
CDR3nt: TGCGCCAGCAGCTTGGCTTCGGATCAGCCCCAGCATTTT
CDR3aa: CASSLASDQPQHF

j_gene: TRBJ2-1
v_gene: TRBV25-1
len: 13
d_gene: TRBD1
abundance: .
CDR3nt: TGTGCCAGCAAGAGCGACAGGGTACCTGAGCAGTTCTTC
CDR3aa: CASKSDRVPEQFF

j_gene: TRBJ1-2
v_gene: TRBV6-2/TRBV6-3
len: 16
d_gene: TRBD1
abundance: few
CDR3nt: TGTGCCAGCAGTTGGGGGCCGGGACAGGGGGCGAATGGCTACACCTTC
CDR3aa: CASSWGPGQGANGYTF

j_gene: TRBJ1-1
v_gene: TRBV28
len: 16
d_gene: TRBD1
abundance: .
CDR3nt: TGTGCCAGCAGTTCCTTTTCGGGACAGATGAACACTGAAGCTTTCTTT
CDR3aa: CASSSFSGQMNTEAFF

j_gene: TRBJ1-1
v_gene: TRBV11-2
len: 13
d_gene: TRBD1
abundance: .
CDR3nt: TGTGCCAGCAGAGACGATCGGACAGGGCTGGCTTTCTTT
CDR3aa: CASRDDRTGLAFF

j_gene: TRBJ2-7
v_gene: TRBV5-5
len: 15
d_gene: .
abundance: .
CDR3nt: TGTGCCAGCAGCTTACGCCAGGAATACTCCTACGAGCAGTACTTC
CDR3aa: CASSLRQEYSYEQYF

j_gene: TRBJ2-1
v_gene: TRBV30
len: 12
d_gene: .
abundance: .
CDR3nt: TGTGCCTGGAGTCCTAGACTGGATGAGCAGTTCTTC
CDR3aa: CAWSPRLDEQFF

j_gene: TRBJ1-5
v_gene: TRBV18
len: 16
d_gene: TRBD1
abundance: few
CDR3nt: TGTGCCAGCTCACCGGGGACAGGGGGTAGCAATCAGCCCCAGCATTTT
CDR3aa: CASSPGTGGSNQPQHF

j_gene: TRBJ2-5
v_gene: TRBV6-2/TRBV6-3
len: 11
d_gene: .
abundance: once
CDR3nt: TGTGCCAGCAGTAGCAAAGAGACCCAGTACTTC
CDR3aa: CASSSKETQYF

j_gene: TRBJ1-5
v_gene: TRBV7-3
len: 13
d_gene: .
abundance: .
CDR3nt: TGTGCCAGCAGCCCAGGGTCCAATCAGCCCCAGCATTTT
CDR3aa: CASSPGSNQPQHF

j_gene: TRBJ1-2
v_gene: TRBV12-5
len: 13
d_gene: .
abundance: .
CDR3nt: TGTGCTAGTGGTTTTGGGGGGGGCGTTGGCTACACCTTC
CDR3aa: CASGFGGGVGYTF

j_gene: TRBJ1-5
v_gene: TRBV9
len: 14
d_gene: TRBD1
abundance: .
CDR3nt: TGTGCCAGCAGCCCCGGGACAGGGTCTCAGCCCCAGCATTTT
CDR3aa: CASSPGTGSQPQHF

j_gene: TRBJ2-3
v_gene: TRBV7-3
len: 16
d_gene: .
abundance: .
CDR3nt: TGTGCCAGCAGCTTACGGCTAGCCCGAAACACAGATACGCAGTATTTT
CDR3aa: CASSLRLARNTDTQYF

j_gene: TRBJ2-1
v_gene: TRBV7-9
len: 15
d_gene: .
abundance: .
CDR3nt: TGTGCCAGCAGCTTACTGGGGAGCTCCTACAATGAGCAGTTCTTC
CDR3aa: CASSLLGSSYNEQFF

j_gene: TRBJ1-1
v_gene: TRBV7-3
len: 17
d_gene: TRBD1
abundance: .
CDR3nt: TGTGCCAGCAGCTTAACCCTCAGACAGGGGGAGAACACTGAAGCTTTCTTT
CDR3aa: CASSLTLRQGENTEAFF

j_gene: TRBJ2-2
v_gene: TRBV24-1
len: 16
d_gene: .
abundance: .
CDR3nt: TGTGCCACCAGGACTTGGGGGGGCTTGAACACCGGGGAGCTGTTTTTT
CDR3aa: CATRTWGGLNTGELFF

j_gene: TRBJ1-2
v_gene: TRBV6-5
len: 16
d_gene: .
abundance: once
CDR3nt: TGTGCCAGCAGTTACACACGACAGAGGACTAACTATGGCTACACCTTC
CDR3aa: CASSYTRQRTNYGYTF

j_gene: TRBJ2-7
v_gene: TRBV5-5
len: 15
d_gene: .
abundance: .
CDR3nt: TGTGCCAGCAGCTTGATCCAGGGCGTATCCTACGAGCAGTACTTC
CDR3aa: CASSLIQGVSYEQYF

j_gene: TRBJ1-2
v_gene: TRBV6-1
len: 15
d_gene: .
abundance: .
CDR3nt: TGTGCCAGCAGTGAAACAGGAACTTCCCACTATGGCTACACCTTC
CDR3aa: CASSETGTSHYGYTF

j_gene: TRBJ2-7
v_gene: TRBV2
len: 13
d_gene: .
abundance: .
CDR3nt: TGTGCCAGCAGTGACCTGACAACATACGAGCAGTACTTC
CDR3aa: CASSDLTTYEQYF

j_gene: TRBJ1-6
v_gene: TRBV12-3/TRBV12-4
len: 13
d_gene: .
abundance: .
CDR3nt: TGTGCCAGCAGTTTAGGGGGCCGCTCACCCCTCCACTTT
CDR3aa: CASSLGGRSPLHF

j_gene: TRBJ1-3
v_gene: TRBV3-1/TRBV3-2
len: 14
d_gene: .
abundance: .
CDR3nt: TGTGCCAGCAGCCAGGGGCCCCCTGGAAACACCATATATTTT
CDR3aa: CASSQGPPGNTIYF

j_gene: TRBJ1-3
v_gene: TRBV11-2
len: 16
d_gene: .
abundance: .
CDR3nt: TGTGCCAGCAGCTCGGGGGGGACACCCTCTGGAAACACCATATATTTT
CDR3aa: CASSSGGTPSGNTIYF

j_gene: TRBJ1-1
v_gene: TRBV15
len: 15
d_gene: .
abundance: once
CDR3nt: TGTGCCACCAGCAGAGTAGCGACTGAGGGGGCTGAAGCTTTCTTT
CDR3aa: CATSRVATEGAEAFF

j_gene: TRBJ1-2
v_gene: TRBV11-3
len: 14
d_gene: .
abundance: .
CDR3nt: TGTGCCAGCAGCTTGCCCCGGACAGTCTATGGCTACACCTTC
CDR3aa: CASSLPRTVYGYTF

j_gene: TRBJ1-1
v_gene: TRBV19
len: 12
d_gene: .
abundance: .
CDR3nt: TGTGCCAGTAGTATCGACCAGGGGAGAGCTTTCTTT
CDR3aa: CASSIDQGRAFF

j_gene: TRBJ1-2
v_gene: TRBV27
len: 13
d_gene: .
abundance: .
CDR3nt: TGTGCCAGCAGTACCCTAACCAGGGTAGGCTACACCTTC
CDR3aa: CASSTLTRVGYTF

j_gene: TRBJ1-5
v_gene: TRBV2
len: 14
d_gene: .
abundance: .
CDR3nt: TGTGCCAGCAGCCCTCCAGACCTCCGGGGGCCCCAGCATTTT
CDR3aa: CASSPPDLRGPQHF

j_gene: TRBJ1-4
v_gene: TRBV19
len: 15
d_gene: .
abundance: .
CDR3nt: TGTGCCAGTAGAAACCGCCGGGGTACTAATGAAAAACTGTTTTTT
CDR3aa: CASRNRRGTNEKLFF

j_gene: TRBJ2-3
v_gene: TRBV5-4
len: 15
d_gene: TRBD1
abundance: .
CDR3nt: TGTGCCAGCAGCCCGACAGGGACAAGCACAGATACGCAGTATTTT
CDR3aa: CASSPTGTSTDTQYF

j_gene: TRBJ1-3
v_gene: TRBV18
len: 16
d_gene: .
abundance: .
CDR3nt: TGTGCCAGCTCACCAAATACAGGTAGCTCTGGAAACACCATATATTTT
CDR3aa: CASSPNTGSSGNTIYF

j_gene: TRBJ1-2
v_gene: TRBV7-9
len: 15
d_gene: .
abundance: .
CDR3nt: TGTGCCAGCAGCTCCGGGGGGGCTGAGGGCTATGGCTACACCTTC
CDR3aa: CASSSGGAEGYGYTF

j_gene: TRBJ1-1
v_gene: TRBV7-9
len: 15
d_gene: .
abundance: many
CDR3nt: TGTGCCAGCAGCCACGTGGCCATTTCGAACACTGAAGCTTTCTTT
CDR3aa: CASSHVAISNTEAFF

j_gene: TRBJ2-5
v_gene: TRBV28
len: 15
d_gene: .
abundance: .
CDR3nt: TGTGCCAGCAGTTTCAAGCCTACTGGCGGAGAGACCCAGTACTTC
CDR3aa: CASSFKPTGGETQYF

j_gene: TRBJ2-7
v_gene: TRBV7-6
len: 14
d_gene: TRBD2
abundance: .
CDR3nt: TGTGCCAGCAGCTTAGTTCGGGGGGGGTACGAGCAGTACTTC
CDR3aa: CASSLVRGGYEQYF

j_gene: TRBJ2-1
v_gene: TRBV4-1
len: 16
d_gene: TRBD2
abundance: .
CDR3nt: TGCGCCAGCAGCCAAGATCGGCCTAGCGGGGGACATGAGCAGTTCTTC
CDR3aa: CASSQDRPSGGHEQFF

j_gene: TRBJ2-1
v_gene: TRBV12-3/TRBV12-4
len: 12
d_gene: TRBD2
abundance: .
CDR3nt: TGTGCCAGCAGTCTCAGCGGGGGGGCGAAGTTCTTC
CDR3aa: CASSLSGGAKFF

j_gene: TRBJ1-2
v_gene: TRBV27
len: 14
d_gene: TRBD1
abundance: .
CDR3nt: TGTGCCAGCAGTTCGACAGGGGGTATCTATGGCTACACCTTC
CDR3aa: CASSSTGGIYGYTF

j_gene: TRBJ2-6
v_gene: TRBV7-2
len: 18
d_gene: TRBD2
abundance: .
CDR3nt: TGTGCCAGCAGCTTAAATCTAGCGGGGAGCTCTGGGGCCAACGTCCTGACTTTC
CDR3aa: CASSLNLAGSSGANVLTF

j_gene: TRBJ2-3
v_gene: TRBV19
len: 15
d_gene: TRBD1
abundance: .
CDR3nt: TGTGCCAGTAAGGTTAGGGGGCGCGGCACAGATACGCAGTATTTT
CDR3aa: CASKVRGRGTDTQYF

j_gene: TRBJ2-7
v_gene: TRBV6-6
len: 17
d_gene: .
abundance: .
CDR3nt: TGTGCCAGCAGTCCTCTAGGGGGGGGGCCCGTCTCCTACGAGCAGTACTTC
CDR3aa: CASSPLGGGPVSYEQYF

j_gene: TRBJ2-2
v_gene: TRBV5-1
len: 15
d_gene: .
abundance: .
CDR3nt: TGCGCCAGCAGCTTGTTGGGTCGGGTCGTCGGGGAGCTGTTTTTT
CDR3aa: CASSLLGRVVGELFF

j_gene: TRBJ2-2
v_gene: TRBV7-2
len: 15
d_gene: TRBD1
abundance: .
CDR3nt: TGTGCCAGCAGCTGGGGACAGGCGAACACCGGGGAGCTGTTTTTT
CDR3aa: CASSWGQANTGELFF